This entry lists 10 T cell receptor beta chains sequenced from one sample in a study of T cell responses to AZD1222 COVID-19 vaccine. The assay was immunoSEQ multiplex PCR, and TCRdb's table has in-frame clones only and misses some. The data contain about 160,000 clones, approximately 90% of them singletons. The sequences come from peripheral blood, collected on day 0 of AZD1222 vaccination. All receptors derive from an adult in good health.

The V call is TRBV27, the J call TRBJ1-2; D ambiguous. This CDR3 has 16 residues. V shed 4 bases and J shed 2 bases, with 17 bases lying between them. Germline-derived CDR1 and CDR2 are MNHEY and SMNVEV (reference sequence). CDR3 sequence: CASSSSGFLVNYGYTF. As DNA, the CDR3 is TGTGCCAGCAGTTCCTCTGGGTTTTTAGTAAACTATGGCTACACCTTC.

This chain joins TRBV4-1 and TRBJ1-1; D possibly corresponds to TRBD1 (5 bases). CDR3 size: 15 residues. CDR1 MGHRA and CDR2 YSYEKL come from the germline V gene. Trimming stripped 0 bases from V and 4 bases from J, with 12 bases between. The chain's CDR3 is CASSQDPGGGTEAFF. The DNA for the CDR3 is TGCGCCAGCAGCCAAGATCCAGGCGGGGGCACTGAAGCTTTCTTT.

The chain links TRBV5-1 to TRBJ1-2; TRBD1 might be the D (5 bases). Per the germline V gene, CDR1 is SGHRS and CDR2 is YFSETQ. V was pared by 1 base and J by 8 bases, with 12 bases between. CDR3 length: 13 amino acids. The CDR3 bases are TGCGCCAGCAGCTTGCTAGGGGCGGAAGGCTACACCTTC. This gives the protein CASSLLGAEGYTF.

V is TRBV6-5 and J is TRBJ1-6; 10 bases agree with TRBD1. The CDR3 spans 15 residues. The junction had 4 bases not matched to a gene; V was cut back by 6 bases and J by 5 bases. CDR1 is MNHEY, CDR2 SVGAGI, per germline. CDR3 sequence: CASRTDRGHNSPLHF. The CDR3 nucleotides read TGTGCCAGCAGAACCGACAGGGGGCATAATTCACCCCTCCACTTT.

This rearrangement joins TRBV28 to TRBJ1-4; the D is unclear. Trimming took off 2 bases at V and 8 bases at J, with 12 bases between the two ends. This CDR3 is built from 14 residues. Germline-derived CDR1 and CDR2 are MDHEN and SYDVKM. Written as DNA, the CDR3 is TGTGCCAGCAGTTTAGCGGGAACTTTGGAAAAACTGTTTTTT. Its translation is CASSLAGTLEKLFF.

This rearrangement joins TRBV27 to TRBJ2-5; 11 bases line up with TRBD2. The V and J ends lost 3 bases and 5 bases, in that order; junction bases with no gene match: 11. Germline assignment: CDR1 MNHEY and CDR2 SMNVEV (reference sequence). CDR3 size: 17 residues. The CDR3 here is CASSLGSLAGGLETQYF. CDR3 nucleotide sequence: TGTGCCAGCAGTTTGGGCTCGTTAGCGGGGGGGCTGGAGACCCAGTACTTC.

This clone was counted a single time. The V and J genes are TRBV7-8 and TRBJ1-5; D may be TRBD1 (6 bases). The germline gives CDR1 SGHVS, CDR2 FQNEAQ. V lost 3 bases and J 7 bases, leaving 13 bases between the germline ends. This CDR3 comprises 14 residues. The CDR3 is CASSFRDTGQPQHF. In DNA, the CDR3 is TGTGCCAGCAGCTTCCGGGACACCGGGCAGCCCCAGCATTTT.

The gene calls are TRBV11-2 and TRBJ1-6; D is ambiguous. V was trimmed by 4 bases and J by 2 bases, leaving 6 bases between them. The CDR3 runs to 14 residues. Germline CDR1 reads SGHAT; CDR2 reads FQNNGV. The CDR3 nucleotides read TGTGCCAGCAGCTCCGAGCCCTATAATTCACCCCTCCACTTT. Its translation: CASSSEPYNSPLHF.

J is TRBJ2-7 and V is TRBV27, with TRBD2 matching 7 bases. The germline V gene has CDR1 MNHEY and CDR2 SMNVEV (reference sequence). The CDR3 has 13 residues. V shed 7 bases and J 3 bases; nucleotides not matched to a gene: 6. The CDR3, as DNA: TGTGCCAGCAAGTTTGGGGGGGGCTACGAGCAGTACTTC. As protein: CASKFGGGYEQYF.

V usage is TRBV14 and J usage is TRBJ1-2, with 7 bases that match TRBD1. V lost 4 bases, J lost 8 bases, and 13 bases stayed unmatched. CDR3 length: 15 residues. Per the germline V gene, CDR1 is SGHDN and CDR2 is FVKESK. The CDR3 DNA is TGTGCCAGCAGCCTTTATGGACAGGCCCCTTGGGGCTACACCTTC. Protein sequence: CASSLYGQAPWGYTF.